This entry concerns a single T cell receptor (beta chain). Trimming stripped 7 bases from V and 7 bases from J, with 19 bases between. The CDR3 covers 14 residues. From germline, CDR1 is SNHLY and CDR2 FYNNEI. The data belong to a study of memory CD4+ T cells and cytomegalovirus serostatus. Clones were sequenced by immunoSEQ multiplex PCR, and TCRdb holds only the in-frame ones, with some missing. The table lists 40,000 to 60,000 clones, just under 80% of them singletons. The sort gate was single viable CD3+CD4+CD8-CD45RO+ cells for memory CD4+ T cells. The rearrangement uses TRBV2 and TRBJ1-2; D is possibly TRBD1 (5 bases). Input material: memory CD4+ T cells from blood. This sequence was found in an adult in good health and CMV-seronegative. The CDR3 loop reads CASIPAGGRSGYTF. For the CDR3, the DNA is TGTGCCAGCATCCCCGCCGGGGGTAGGAGTGGCTACACCTTC.